Below, 11 T cell receptor beta chains from the same sample are listed, as sequenced in a study of shared clonotypes between healthy human individuals. The method was immunoSEQ multiplex PCR; TCRdb's version includes in-frame clones alone and lacks a portion of them. The table has 2,100,000 or so clones, approximately 94% seen once. The specimen sequenced was naive CD4+ T cells sorted from blood. Stated subset: CD45RA+ positively selected. These TCRs come from a man aged 18 to 29 in good health.

The chain carries TRBV5-1 and TRBJ2-3; possible D gene TRBD2, 5 bases. Germline V gives CDR1 SGHRS, CDR2 YFSETQ. This CDR3 has 16 residues. Trimming cost V 3 bases and J 0 bases, with 14 bases left between them. The DNA of the CDR3 is TGCGCCAGCAGCTCGGACTCCGGTAGAAGCACAGATACGCAGTATTTT. This codes for CASSSDSGRSTDTQYF.

CDR3: CASSPGKRNSPLHF. The CDR3 DNA sequence: TGTGCCAGCAGCCCTGGTAAAAGGAATTCACCCCTCCACTTT. This chain uses TRBV6-5 with TRBJ1-6, with D uncertain. V lost 6 bases and J 7 bases, leaving 13 bases between the germline ends. From germline, CDR1 is MNHEY and CDR2 SVGAGI. This CDR3 comprises 14 residues.

The gene calls are TRBV28 and TRBJ1-6; TRBD1 aligns across 7 bases. CDR1 and CDR2 (germline): MDHEN, SYDVKM. The V gene end was trimmed by 3 bases and the J gene end by 1 base; junction bases not matched to a gene: 3. The CDR3 sequence is 16 residues long. CDR3: CASSFFRGSYNSPLHF. CDR3 bases: TGTGCCAGCAGTTTTTTCAGGGGGTCCTATAATTCACCCCTCCACTTT. Drawing the rest from reference TRBV28 and TRBJ1-6, the complete variable domain is DVKVTQSSRYLVKRTGEKVFLECVQDMDHENMFWYRQDPGLGLRLIYFSYDVKMKEKGDIPEGYSVSREKKERFSLILESASTNQTSMYLCASSFFRGSYNSPLHFGNGTRLTVT.

The genes are TRBV29-1 and TRBJ2-7; either TRBD1 or TRBD2 may supply D (5 bases each). Germline V CDR1 and CDR2: SQVTM, ANQGSEA. CDR3 size: 14 residues. Trimming removed 7 bases at V and 0 bases at J, with 16 bases between. CDR3 nucleotide sequence: TGCAGCGCACTGGGGACCCAAAGCTCCTACGAGCAGTACTTC. Its translation: CSALGTQSSYEQYF.

J is TRBJ2-3 and V is TRBV7-9; TRBD2 matches at 12 bases. The CDR3 consists of 14 residues. The junction had 7 bases not matched to a gene; V was cut back by 5 bases and J by 10 bases. The germline V gene encodes CDR1 SEHNR and CDR2 FQNEAQ (reference sequence). The CDR3 here is CASSTSGGSGAQYF. The CDR3 DNA sequence: TGTGCCAGCAGCACTAGCGGGGGGTCAGGGGCGCAGTATTTT.

The chain recombines TRBV30 with TRBJ2-2; D is perhaps TRBD2 (6 bases). Germline V CDR1 and CDR2: GTSNPN, SVGIG (reference sequence). The CDR3 consists of 16 residues. V lost 3 bases and J 1 base, leaving 15 bases between the germline ends. The CDR3 DNA follows: TGTGCCTGGAGGGAAACGGGACTCCTGAACACCGGGGAGCTGTTTTTT. Amino acid sequence: CAWRETGLLNTGELFF.

This chain joins TRBV10-3 and TRBJ1-4; D possibly corresponds to TRBD1 (6 bases). Germline CDR1 is ENHRY and CDR2 is SYGVKD. V was trimmed by 2 bases and J by 16 bases, leaving 17 bases between them. The CDR3 has 13 amino acids. The CDR3 DNA is TGTGCCATCAGTGAGCCGGGGGCACCCATAACGTTTTTT. Its translation is CAISEPGAPITFF.

The chain joins TRBV2 to TRBJ2-2, with D possibly being TRBD1 (5 bases). V was cut by 8 bases and J by 1 base, with 11 bases left in between. Looked up from germline, CDR1 is SNHLY and CDR2 is FYNNEI. The CDR3 is 14 residues long. This CDR3 is CASRKTENTGELFF. The CDR3 nucleotides read TGTGCCAGCCGAAAGACAGAGAACACCGGGGAGCTGTTTTTT. The full variable domain, with the rest looked up from reference TRBV2 and TRBJ2-2, is EPEVTQTPSHQVTQMGQEVILRCVPISNHLYFYWYRQILGQKVEFLVSFYNNEISEKSEIFDDQFSVERPDGSNFTLKIRSTKLEDSAMYFCASRKTENTGELFFGEGSRLTVL.

This clone was counted only a few times. The chain uses TRBV2 and TRBJ2-3; D is ambiguous. The V and J ends lost 8 bases and 0 bases respectively, with 15 bases between them. This CDR3 has 15 amino acids. Germline lookup yields CDR1 SNHLY and CDR2 FYNNEI. CDR3 nucleotides: TGTGCCAGCGCCCGATTCTCTGGGAGCACAGATACGCAGTATTTT. This encodes CASARFSGSTDTQYF.

The chain employs TRBV7-2 and TRBJ1-1, with 7 bases fitting TRBD1. This CDR3 is 15 amino acids long. The V and J ends lost 1 base and 5 bases, in that order; junction bases with no gene match: 7. Germline loops: CDR1 SGHTA, CDR2 FQGNSA. The CDR3 spells CASSLGQGLGTEAFF. The CDR3, as DNA: TGTGCCAGCAGCTTAGGACAGGGCCTGGGAACTGAAGCTTTCTTT.

The chain carries TRBV2 and TRBJ2-5; 8 bases align to TRBD1. Germline values: CDR1 SNHLY, CDR2 FYNNEI. The CDR3 covers 15 residues. Trimming cost V 2 bases and J 2 bases; bases outside gene matches: 4. CDR3 sequence: CASSEQGADQETQYF. In DNA form, the CDR3 reads TGTGCCAGCAGTGAACAGGGGGCAGATCAAGAGACCCAGTACTTC.